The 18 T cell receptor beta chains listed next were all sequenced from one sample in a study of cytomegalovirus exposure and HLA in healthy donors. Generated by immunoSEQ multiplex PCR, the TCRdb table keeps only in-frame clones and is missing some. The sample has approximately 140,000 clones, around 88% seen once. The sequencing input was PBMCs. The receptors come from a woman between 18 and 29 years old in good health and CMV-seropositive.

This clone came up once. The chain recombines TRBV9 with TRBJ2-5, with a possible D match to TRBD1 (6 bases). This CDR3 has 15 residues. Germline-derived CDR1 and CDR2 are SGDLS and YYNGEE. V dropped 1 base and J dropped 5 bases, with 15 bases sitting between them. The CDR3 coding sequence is TGTGCCAGCAGCGTATCAACAGGGTGGACTGAGACCCAGTACTTC. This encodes CASSVSTGWTETQYF.

CDR3 sequence: CAGGREANSPLHF. CDR3 sequence (DNA): TGTGCCGGAGGAAGGGAAGCTAATTCACCCCTCCACTTT. The chain joins TRBV10-3 to TRBJ1-6; D gene uncertain. Germline lookup yields CDR1 ENHRY and CDR2 SYGVKD. This CDR3 region has 13 residues. Deletions cut 11 bases from V and 6 bases from J, with 14 bases between.

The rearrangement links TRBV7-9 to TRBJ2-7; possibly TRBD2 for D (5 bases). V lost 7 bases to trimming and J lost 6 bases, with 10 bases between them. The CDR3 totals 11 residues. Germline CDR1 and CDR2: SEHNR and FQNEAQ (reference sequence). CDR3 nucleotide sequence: TGTGCCAGCAACCAACTAGGCGAGCAGTACTTC. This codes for CASNQLGEQYF.

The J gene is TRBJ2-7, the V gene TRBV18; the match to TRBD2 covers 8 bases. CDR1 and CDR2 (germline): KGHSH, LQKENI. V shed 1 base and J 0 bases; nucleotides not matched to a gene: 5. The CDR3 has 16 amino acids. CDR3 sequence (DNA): TGTGCCAGCTCACCACTCGGAGGGACTAGCTCCTACGAGCAGTACTTC. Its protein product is CASSPLGGTSSYEQYF.

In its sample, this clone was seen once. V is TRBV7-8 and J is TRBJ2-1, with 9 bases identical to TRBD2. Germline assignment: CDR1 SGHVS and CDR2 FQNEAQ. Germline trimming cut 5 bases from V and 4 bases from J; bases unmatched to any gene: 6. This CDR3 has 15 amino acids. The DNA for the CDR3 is TGTGCCAGCAGCCGAACGAGCGGGGGGTACAATGAGCAGTTCTTC. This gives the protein CASSRTSGGYNEQFF. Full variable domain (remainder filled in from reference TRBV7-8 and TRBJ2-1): GAGVSQSPRYKVAKRGQDVALRCDPISGHVSLFWYQQALGQGPEFLTYFQNEAQLDKSGLPSDRFFAERPEGSVSTLKIQRTQQEDSAVYLCASSRTSGGYNEQFFGPGTRLTVL.

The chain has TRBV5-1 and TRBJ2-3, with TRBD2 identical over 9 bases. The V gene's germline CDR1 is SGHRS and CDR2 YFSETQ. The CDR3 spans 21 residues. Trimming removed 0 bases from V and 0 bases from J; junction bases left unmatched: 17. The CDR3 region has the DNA TGCGCCAGCAGCTTGGCCGAGGGACTAGCCTTCTTCCCTACTAGCACAGATACGCAGTATTTT. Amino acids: CASSLAEGLAFFPTSTDTQYF.

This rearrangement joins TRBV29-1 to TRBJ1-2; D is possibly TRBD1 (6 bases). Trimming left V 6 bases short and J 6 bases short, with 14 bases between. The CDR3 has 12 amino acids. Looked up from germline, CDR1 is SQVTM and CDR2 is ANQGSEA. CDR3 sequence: CSVARGLNGYTF. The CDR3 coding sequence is TGCAGCGTGGCCAGGGGTCTTAATGGCTACACCTTC.

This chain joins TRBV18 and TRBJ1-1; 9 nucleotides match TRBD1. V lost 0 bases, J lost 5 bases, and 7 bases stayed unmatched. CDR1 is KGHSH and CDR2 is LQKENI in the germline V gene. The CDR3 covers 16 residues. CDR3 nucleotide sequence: TGTGCCAGCTCACCACCGATGGGGACAGGGCAAACTGAAGCTTTCTTT. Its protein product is CASSPPMGTGQTEAFF.

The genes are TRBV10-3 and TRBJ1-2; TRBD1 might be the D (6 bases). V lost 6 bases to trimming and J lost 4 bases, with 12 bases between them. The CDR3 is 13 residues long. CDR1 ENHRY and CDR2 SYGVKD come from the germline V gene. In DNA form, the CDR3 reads TGTGCCATCAGCCCTGGGACATTCTATGGCTACACCTTC. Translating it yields CAISPGTFYGYTF.

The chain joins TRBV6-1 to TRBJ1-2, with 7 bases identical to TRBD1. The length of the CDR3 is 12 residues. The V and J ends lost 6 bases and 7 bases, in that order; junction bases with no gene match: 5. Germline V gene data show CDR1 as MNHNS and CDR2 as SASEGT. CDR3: CASRETGFGYTF. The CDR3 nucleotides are TGTGCCAGCAGGGAGACAGGGTTTGGCTACACCTTC.

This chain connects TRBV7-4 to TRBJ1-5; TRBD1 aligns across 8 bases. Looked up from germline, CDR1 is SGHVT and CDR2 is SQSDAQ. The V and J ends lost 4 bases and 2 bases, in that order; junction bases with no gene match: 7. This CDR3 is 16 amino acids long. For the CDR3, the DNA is TGTGCCAGCAGCTCCCCGACAGGGGAAGGCAATCAGCCCCAGCATTTT. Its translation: CASSSPTGEGNQPQHF.

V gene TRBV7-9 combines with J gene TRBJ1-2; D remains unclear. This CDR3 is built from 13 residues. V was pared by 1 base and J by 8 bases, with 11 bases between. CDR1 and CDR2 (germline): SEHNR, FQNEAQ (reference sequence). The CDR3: CASSLGADWGYTF. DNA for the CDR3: TGTGCCAGCAGCTTAGGGGCTGATTGGGGCTACACCTTC.

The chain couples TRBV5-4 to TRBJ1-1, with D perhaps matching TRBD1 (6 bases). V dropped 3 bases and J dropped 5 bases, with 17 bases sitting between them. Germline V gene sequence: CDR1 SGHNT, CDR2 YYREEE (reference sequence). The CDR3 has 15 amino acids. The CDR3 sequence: CASSSLGRGITEAFF. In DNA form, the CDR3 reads TGTGCCAGCAGCTCGCTCGGTAGGGGGATAACTGAAGCTTTCTTT.

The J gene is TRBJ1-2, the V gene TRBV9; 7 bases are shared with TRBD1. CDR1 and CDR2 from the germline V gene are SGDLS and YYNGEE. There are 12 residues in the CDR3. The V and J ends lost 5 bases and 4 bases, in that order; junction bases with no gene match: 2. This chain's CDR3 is CASSRQGYGYTF. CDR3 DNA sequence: TGTGCCAGCAGTAGACAGGGCTATGGCTACACCTTC. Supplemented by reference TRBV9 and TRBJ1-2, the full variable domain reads DSGVTQTPKHLITATGQRVTLRCSPRSGDLSVYWYQQSLDQGLQFLIQYYNGEERAKGNILERFSAQQFPDLHSELNLSSLELGDSALYFCASSRQGYGYTFGSGTRLTVV.

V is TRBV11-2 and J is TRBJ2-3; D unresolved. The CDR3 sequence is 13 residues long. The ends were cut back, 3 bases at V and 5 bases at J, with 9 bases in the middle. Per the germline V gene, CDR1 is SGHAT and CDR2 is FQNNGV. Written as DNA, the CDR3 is TGTGCCAGCAGCTTTTTCCCAGAAGATACGCAGTATTTT. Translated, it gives CASSFFPEDTQYF.

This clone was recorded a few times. CDR3 sequence: CASSPESETQYF. The CDR3 DNA reads TGTGCCAGCAGCCCGGAGTCGGAGACCCAGTACTTC. The chain combines TRBV11-2 with TRBJ2-5; D gene ambiguous. Germline CDR1 SGHAT, CDR2 FQNNGV. V lost 5 bases and J 5 bases, leaving 9 bases between the germline ends. CDR3 length: 12 amino acids.

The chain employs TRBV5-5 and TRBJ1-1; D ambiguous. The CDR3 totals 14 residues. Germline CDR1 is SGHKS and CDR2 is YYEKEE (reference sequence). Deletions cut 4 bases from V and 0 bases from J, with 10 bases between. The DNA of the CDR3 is TGTGCCAGCAGCCCCCTGGCAATGAACACTGAAGCTTTCTTT. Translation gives CASSPLAMNTEAFF.

CDR3 bases: TGTGCCAGCAGTGAGCACCAGGGAACGAACATTCAGTACTTC. Translating gives CASSEHQGTNIQYF. This chain uses TRBV2 with TRBJ2-4; D possibly corresponds to TRBD1 (5 bases). Germline V CDR1 and CDR2: SNHLY, FYNNEI. The CDR3 consists of 14 residues. The V end was cut by 3 bases, the J end by 7 bases, with 13 bases between.